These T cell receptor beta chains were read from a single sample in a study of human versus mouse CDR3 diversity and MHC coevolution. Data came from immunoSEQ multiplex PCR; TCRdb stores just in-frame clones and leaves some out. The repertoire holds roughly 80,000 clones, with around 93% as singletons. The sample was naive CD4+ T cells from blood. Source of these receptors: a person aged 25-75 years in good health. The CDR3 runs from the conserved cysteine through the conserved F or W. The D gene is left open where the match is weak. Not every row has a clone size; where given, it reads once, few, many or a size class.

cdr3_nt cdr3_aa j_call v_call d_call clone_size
TGTGCCAGCGAAAACAGGGAGAGGAACACTGAAGCTTTCTTT CASENRERNTEAFF TRBJ1-1 TRBV28 NA NA
TGTGCCAGCAGCGGCTCAGGGCTTGGGAATCAGCCCCAGCATTTT CASSGSGLGNQPQHF TRBJ1-5 TRBV21-1 NA NA
TGTGCCAGCAGTGAAACAGCTTTTAATTCACCCCTCCACTTT CASSETAFNSPLHF TRBJ1-6 TRBV25-1 NA NA
TGTGCCAGCAGCTTAAAGGGGGGGTGGTACGGACTAGCTCCAGATACGCAGTATTTT CASSLKGGWYGLAPDTQYF TRBJ2-3 TRBV7-2 TRBD2 NA
TGTGCCAGCAGCCCAGGAGGGCCCAACACCGGGGAGCTGTTTTTT CASSPGGPNTGELFF TRBJ2-2 TRBV11-3 NA NA
TGCGCCACTGGGACTAGCGGGGGGAACCAAGAGACCCAGTACTTC CATGTSGGNQETQYF TRBJ2-5 TRBV4-1 TRBD2 NA
TGTGCCAGCAGCTTCAATAGCGGGGGCCAAAAAAACATTCAGTACTTC CASSFNSGGQKNIQYF TRBJ2-4 TRBV5-6 TRBD2 NA
TGTGCCAGTGAATTCGGACAGGGGAATCAGCCCCAGCATTTT CASEFGQGNQPQHF TRBJ1-5 TRBV19 TRBD1 once
TGCGCCAGCAGCCAATCCCCCCTAGCGGGAGTAAACGAGCAGTACTTC CASSQSPLAGVNEQYF TRBJ2-7 TRBV4-1 TRBD2 NA
TGTGCCTGGAGTCCGACGACTAGGGGCAATGAGCAGTTCTTC CAWSPTTRGNEQFF TRBJ2-1 TRBV30 NA NA
TGTGCCAGTAGTTCACAGGGGGGCCAGCCCCAGCATTTT CASSSQGGQPQHF TRBJ1-5 TRBV19 TRBD1 NA
TGTGCCAGCAGCGGCGGGAGGAGAAAAGAGACCCAGTACTTC CASSGGRRKETQYF TRBJ2-5 TRBV5-6 TRBD2 NA
TGTGCCAGCAGTTTAACTACGACGGGGGGTTATGGCTACACCTTC CASSLTTTGGYGYTF TRBJ1-2 TRBV27 NA NA
TGTGCCAGCAGTGGCCTAGCGGCAGATACGCAGTATTTT CASSGLAADTQYF TRBJ2-3 TRBV6-1 TRBD2 NA